The clone carrying this TCR beta chain was counted only a few times. The sample is drawn from a study of blood T cell repertoires in COVID-19. Study context: Researchers got acute and convalescent COVID-19 samples from the United States, Italy and Spain. Nucleic acid was either cDNA or gDNA, and it came from T cells, B-cell-depleted T cells, or PBMCs.

This CDR3 has 19 amino acids. Germline V lookup: CDR1 MDHEN, CDR2 SYDVKM. V lost 7 bases and J 0 bases, leaving 25 bases between the germline ends. As handled by the study authors: Amplification with reference gene primers provided the estimates of nucleated cell counts. TCRdb's copy holds only in-frame clones and misses some; the assay was immunoSEQ multiplex PCR. V, J and clone size reflect that table, while D and trimming were determined from the DNA. This sample has fewer than 250,000 clones, with 65% to 85% found just once. Participant reports of clinical history set cohort assignment. V gene TRBV28 combines with J gene TRBJ1-5; maybe TRBD1 (6 bases). This TCR derives from a young woman who had recovered from COVID-19. Sequencing was performed on PBMCs or T cells enriched from blood (not recorded which). For the CDR3, the DNA is TGTGCCAGCAATTACCCTGGAACAGGGAACATATTTAGCAATCAGCCCCAGCATTTT. It is translated as CASNYPGTGNIFSNQPQHF. Together with reference TRBV28 and TRBJ1-5, the CDR3 gives the full variable domain: DVKVTQSSRYLVKRTGEKVFLECVQDMDHENMFWYRQDPGLGLRLIYFSYDVKMKEKGDIPEGYSVSREKKERFSLILESASTNQTSMYLCASNYPGTGNIFSNQPQHFGDGTRLSIL.